This T cell receptor beta chain was profiled in a study of cytomegalovirus exposure and HLA in healthy donors. Overall study findings and caveats: Reportedly, a later analysis found an Asian-associated ancestry cluster had fewer N-insertions than the approximately 670-donor mean. When the data were analyzed later, several of the most significant clusters appeared to be linked to common viral pathogens.

CDR3 length equals 15 residues. Germline V gene data show CDR1 as LGHNA and CDR2 as YSLEER. Germline trimming cut 0 bases from V and 5 bases from J; bases unmatched to any gene: 6. This clone was counted once. The target antigen is unknown. The PCR was carried out with 60 Vbeta primers and 13 Jbeta primers. Some clones are missing from TCRdb's copy, which holds only in-frame ones; the method was immunoSEQ multiplex PCR. The sample holds some 150,000 clones, roughly three quarters seen once. Specimen: PBMCs. The clonotype comes from a human donor in good health. This chain joins TRBV4-3 and TRBJ1-2, with TRBD1 matching over 7 bases. The CDR3 loop reads CASSQDRSGGYGYTF. DNA for the CDR3: TGCGCCAGCAGCCAAGATAGGTCAGGGGGGTATGGCTACACCTTC.